A single T cell receptor (beta chain) is shown here with its context. Its antigen remains undetermined. No per-base quality is available; no much larger clone lies one base away. These data are taken from a study of PD-L1 blockade in urothelial cancer (TCRdb year 2017). About the full investigation: Every patient began therapy around 2014 and was given atezolizumab 1,200 mg intravenously every 3 weeks. About nine tenths of the roughly 29 patients were males with bladder-origin urothelial cancer, and 18 of 29 reported a prior smoking history. An ECOG performance status of 0 or 1 was recorded for the patients, and 0 to 3 prior chemotherapy regimens had been received by the patients. Blood samples were analyzed at two time points: 3 weeks after treatment start (second dose) and 6 weeks after treatment start. Blood samples gave a median of 141,255 T cells and 80,000 to 95,000 unique TCRs, with a median clonality of around 0.08. The study, an exploratory multi-omic analysis, examined somatic, immune and clinical correlates of response to PD-L1 blockade with atezolizumab in urothelial cancer. Pretreatment tumor samples and matched peripheral blood, collected serially before and after atezolizumab treatment, underwent TCR sequencing. Durable clinical benefit was defined as progression-free survival longer than 6 months, and TCR features were also tested against progression-free and overall survival. Whole exome sequencing and RNA sequencing of pretreatment tumors were performed alongside TCR sequencing in the same patients. Eight or nine patients reached durable clinical benefit, while about 20 patients did not. Pretreatment blood TCR-seq was available for twenty-nine patients, at least one posttreatment blood collection was obtained for around 25 patients, and tumor TCR-seq was available for around 25 patients. What the authors observed across the whole study: Because the sample size was small (n ≈ 30) and many exploratory analyses were performed, the results are intended to be hypothesis-generating. Among patients with durable benefit, tumor-associated TCR clones showed greater expansion in peripheral blood 3 weeks after treatment started (n ≈ 23, p = 0.022). Improved progression-free and overall survival was associated with having pretreatment peripheral blood TCR clonality below the median.

Synthetic TCR analog templates were spiked into each PCR so that absolute template abundance could be estimated from read counts. The immunoSEQ assay used bias-controlled V and J gene primers to amplify TCRbeta CDR3 regions from genomic DNA. Sequencing of rearranged TCRbeta segments was performed at approximately 20X coverage. On the study's bioinformatics: Sequencing errors were corrected by clustering and CDR3s were annotated against IMGT to assign V, D and J genes. Only productive TCRbeta rearrangements were used in downstream analyses, excluding out-of-frame or stop-codon sequences. Clonality was computed as one minus Shannon entropy normalized by the log of the number of unique productive sequences. Clones differing between time points or between blood and tumor were identified by Fisher's exact test with Benjamini-Hochberg correction at adjusted p below 0.01. The table comes from immuneACCESS by way of TCRdb, which keeps in-frame sequences with V and J called. Part of the clones is missing from these tables; in studies checked, under half for an unresolved V gene and the rest for unknown reasons. The D gene and trimming were derived from the DNA, and the V and J assignments and clone size from that table. This sample comprises 70,000 to 75,000 clones, 90% of them detected only once. Of the sample, 4.5% falls within the top ten clones.

What this sample's time point label stands for: pretreatment peripheral blood. The cohort comprised roughly 30 patients with locally advanced or metastatic urothelial carcinoma treated at Memorial Sloan Kettering on a trial protocol. Peripheral blood mononuclear cells were collected pretreatment and during treatment, with between 1 and 8 total time points obtained per patient. The Qiagen DNeasy Blood extraction kit was used to purify genomic DNA from total PBMCs and from tumor samples. PBMCs were collected pretreatment and during treatment, and were isolated and stored as previously described. According to the germline V gene (reference sequence), CDR1 reads MNHEY and CDR2 reads SMNVEV. Deletion took 6 bases off V and 4 bases off J, with a span of 12 bases between the germline ends. Including the terminal cysteine and phenylalanine, the CDR3 comprises 13 residues. Only the CDR3 portion is preserved as DNA: 39 bases, with reading frame beginning at the first base.

This receptor was obtained from a man in his 70s with urothelial cancer. The sample consisted of PBMCs, taken around atezolizumab (anti-PD-L1) treatment. This sequence uses TRBV27 and TRBJ1-1, and possibly TRBD1, on 6 matching bases. The base sequence is TGTGCCAGCAGACAGGGCGTTGTCACTGAAGCTTTCTTT. The translation is CASRQGVVTEAFF.